The T cell receptor (beta chain) under discussion was sequenced for a study of cytomegalovirus exposure and HLA in healthy donors. Regarding this clone: Its target is unknown.

Amplification used 60 Vbeta primers and 13 Jbeta primers. The table came from immunoSEQ multiplex PCR; TCRdb's copy has only in-frame clones and leaves some out. The sample gives some 140,000 clones, roughly 70% of which show up once; 2.1% is in the top ten. The J segment lost 8 bases and the V segment lost 0 bases, leaving 7 bases of the junction unmatched. The CDR3 runs 15 residues. The germline gives CDR1 SGHRS, CDR2 YFSETQ. General study results and limits: Being productive about 90% or about 30% of the time was typical of most TCR beta V segments in an earlier analysis. With DRB1 most and HLA-C fewest, TCR association rates differed between HLA loci in a later analysis. Most of the CMV-associated TCR beta chains (in a later analysis) appeared to be HLA-restricted.

Sequenced input: PBMCs. This sequence was found in a man under 40 in good health and CMV-seronegative. The chain links TRBV5-1 to TRBJ2-1; 8 bases fit TRBD1. CDR3 DNA sequence: TGCGCCAGCAGCTTGGTAACAGGGGGAGTGGATGAGCAGTTCTTC. This sequence encodes CASSLVTGGVDEQFF.